This T cell receptor (beta chain) came from a study of blood T cell repertoires in COVID-19. At the level of the study: Both acute and convalescent COVID-19 samples were obtained from the United States, Italy and Spain. T cells, B-cell-depleted T cells, or PBMCs provided the cDNA or gDNA that served as material.

In the source study's methods: How many nucleated cells were present was estimated from reference gene primer amplification. Only in-frame clones appear in the TCRdb table, and some are missing; sequencing was by immunoSEQ multiplex PCR. V and J calls and clone size are given by that table; D and trimming were obtained from the DNA. The sample has around 200,000 clones; approximately 85% are singletons. The ends were cut back, 7 bases at V and 7 bases at J, with 8 bases in the middle. The CDR3 covers 11 residues. Germline V gene sequence: CDR1 LNHDA, CDR2 SQIVND (reference sequence). The receptor was isolated from an elderly woman with acute or convalescent COVID-19. Sequences were obtained from peripheral blood. The chain links TRBV19 to TRBJ1-5; D remains unclear. CDR3 protein: CASTPGQPQHF. In DNA form, the CDR3 reads TGTGCCAGTACCCCGGGGCAGCCCCAGCATTTT.